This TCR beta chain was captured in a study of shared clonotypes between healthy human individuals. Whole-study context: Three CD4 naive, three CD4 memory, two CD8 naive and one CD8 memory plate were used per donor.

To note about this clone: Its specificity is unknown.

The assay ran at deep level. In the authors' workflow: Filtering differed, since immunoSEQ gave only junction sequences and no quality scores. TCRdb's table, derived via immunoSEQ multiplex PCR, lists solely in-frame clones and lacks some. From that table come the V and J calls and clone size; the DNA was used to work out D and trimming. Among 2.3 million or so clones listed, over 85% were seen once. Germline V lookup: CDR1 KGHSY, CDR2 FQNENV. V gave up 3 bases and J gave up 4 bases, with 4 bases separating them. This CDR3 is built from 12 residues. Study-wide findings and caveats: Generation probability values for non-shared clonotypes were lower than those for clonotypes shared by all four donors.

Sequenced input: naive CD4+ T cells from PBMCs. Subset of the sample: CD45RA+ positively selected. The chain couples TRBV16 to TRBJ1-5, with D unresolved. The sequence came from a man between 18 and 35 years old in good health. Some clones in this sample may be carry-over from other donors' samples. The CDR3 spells CASSQGNQPQHF. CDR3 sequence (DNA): TGTGCCAGCAGCCAGGGGAATCAGCCCCAGCATTTT.